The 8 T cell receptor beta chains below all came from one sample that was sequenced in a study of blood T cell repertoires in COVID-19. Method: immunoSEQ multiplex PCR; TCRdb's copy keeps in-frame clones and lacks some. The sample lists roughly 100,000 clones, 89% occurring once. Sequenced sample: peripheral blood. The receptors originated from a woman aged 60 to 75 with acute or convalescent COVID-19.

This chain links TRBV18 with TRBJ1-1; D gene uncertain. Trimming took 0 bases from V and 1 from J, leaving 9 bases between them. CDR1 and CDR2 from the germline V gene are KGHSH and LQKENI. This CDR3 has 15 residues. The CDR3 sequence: CASSPPQAANTEAFF. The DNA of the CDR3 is TGTGCCAGCTCACCACCCCAGGCCGCGAACACTGAAGCTTTCTTT.

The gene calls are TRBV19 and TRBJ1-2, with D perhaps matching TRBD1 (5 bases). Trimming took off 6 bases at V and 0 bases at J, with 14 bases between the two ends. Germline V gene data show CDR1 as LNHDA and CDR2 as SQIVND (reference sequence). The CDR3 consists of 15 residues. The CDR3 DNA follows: TGTGCCAGTAGCCTTGGGGCAGCCTCTAACTATGGCTACACCTTC. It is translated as CASSLGAASNYGYTF. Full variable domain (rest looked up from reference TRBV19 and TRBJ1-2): DGGITQSPKYLFRKEGQNVTLSCEQNLNHDAMYWYRQDPGQGLRLIYYSQIVNDFQKGDIAEGYSVSREKKESFPLTVTSAQKNPTAFYLCASSLGAASNYGYTFGSGTRLTVV.

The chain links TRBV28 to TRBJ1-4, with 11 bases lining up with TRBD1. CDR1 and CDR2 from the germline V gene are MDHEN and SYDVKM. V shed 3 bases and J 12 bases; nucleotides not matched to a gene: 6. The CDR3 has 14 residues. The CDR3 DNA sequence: TGTGCCAGCAGTTTTCCCGGACAGGGGGCCGAACTGTTTTTT. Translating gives CASSFPGQGAELFF. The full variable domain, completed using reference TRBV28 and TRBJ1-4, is DVKVTQSSRYLVKRTGEKVFLECVQDMDHENMFWYRQDPGLGLRLIYFSYDVKMKEKGDIPEGYSVSREKKERFSLILESASTNQTSMYLCASSFPGQGAELFFGSGTQLSVL.

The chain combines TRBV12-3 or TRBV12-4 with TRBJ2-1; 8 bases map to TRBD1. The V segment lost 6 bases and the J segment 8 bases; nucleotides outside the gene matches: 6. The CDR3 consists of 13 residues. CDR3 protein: CASSRQGIDEQFF. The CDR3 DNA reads TGTGCCAGCAGCAGACAGGGGATTGATGAGCAGTTCTTC.

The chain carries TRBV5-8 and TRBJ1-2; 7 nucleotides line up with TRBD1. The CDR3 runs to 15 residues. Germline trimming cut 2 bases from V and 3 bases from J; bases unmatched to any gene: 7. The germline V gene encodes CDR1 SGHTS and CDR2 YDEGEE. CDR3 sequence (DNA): TGTGCCAGCAGCTTACGGACAGGTTCTTACTATGGCTACACCTTC. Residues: CASSLRTGSYYGYTF.

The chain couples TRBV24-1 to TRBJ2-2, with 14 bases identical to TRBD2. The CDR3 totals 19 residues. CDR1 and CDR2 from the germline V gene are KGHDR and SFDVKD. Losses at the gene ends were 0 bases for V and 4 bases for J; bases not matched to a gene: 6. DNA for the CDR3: TGTGCCACCAGTGATTTGCAAGGAGGACTAGCGGGAGGCACCGGGGAGCTGTTTTTT. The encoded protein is CATSDLQGGLAGGTGELFF.

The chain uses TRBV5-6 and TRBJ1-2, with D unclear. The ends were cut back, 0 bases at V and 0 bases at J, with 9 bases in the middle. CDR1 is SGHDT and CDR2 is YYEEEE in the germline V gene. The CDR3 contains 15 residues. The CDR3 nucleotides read TGTGCCAGCAGCTTGGCGCCCTCAGCTAACTATGGCTACACCTTC. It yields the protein CASSLAPSANYGYTF.

The DNA for the CDR3 is TGTGCCAGCAGTTCCGGGACAGGGACTTTGGAGACCCAGTACTTC. Encoded protein: CASSSGTGTLETQYF. The chain links TRBV28 to TRBJ2-5; 9 bases are a match to TRBD1. The junction had 8 bases not matched to a gene; V was cut back by 4 bases and J by 5 bases. The CDR3 is 15 residues long. Per the germline V gene, CDR1 is MDHEN and CDR2 is SYDVKM. Supplemented by reference TRBV28 and TRBJ2-5, the full variable domain reads DVKVTQSSRYLVKRTGEKVFLECVQDMDHENMFWYRQDPGLGLRLIYFSYDVKMKEKGDIPEGYSVSREKKERFSLILESASTNQTSMYLCASSSGTGTLETQYFGPGTRLLVL.